The 5 T cell receptor beta chains below all came from one sample that was sequenced in a study of cytomegalovirus exposure and HLA in healthy donors. The PCR had 60 Vbeta and 13 Jbeta primers. Profiling relied on immunoSEQ multiplex PCR, and the TCRdb table lists in-frame clones only, not all of them. The sample yields some 120,000 clones, about 72% seen once. Sequencing was done on a sample of PBMCs. All receptors come from a man younger than 40 in good health and CMV-seropositive.

This chain links TRBV5-1 with TRBJ2-3, with 9 bases fitting TRBD2. Losses at the gene ends were 9 bases for V and 0 bases for J; bases not matched to a gene: 5. CDR1 SGHRS and CDR2 YFSETQ come from the germline V gene. CDR3 length: 14 amino acids. CDR3 coding DNA: TGCGCCACCTCGACTAGCGGAAGCACAGATACGCAGTATTTT. Its translation is CATSTSGSTDTQYF.

This chain connects TRBV6-5 to TRBJ1-2, with 7 bases fitting TRBD1. Germline V gene lookup returns CDR1 MNHEY and CDR2 SVGAGI. Trimming took 0 bases from V and 5 from J; bases not matched to a gene: 3. CDR3 length: 14 residues. In nucleotides, the CDR3 is TGTGCCAGCAGTTACTCCGACAGGGATTATGGCTACACCTTC. This translates into CASSYSDRDYGYTF.

The rearrangement joins TRBV27 to TRBJ1-1, with a tentative D call TRBD1 (5 bases). The germline V gene encodes CDR1 MNHEY and CDR2 SMNVEV (reference sequence). Between the trimmed V and J ends, which lost 9 bases and 4 bases, there was a span of 18 bases. CDR3 size: 14 residues. The CDR3 here is CASLGWRGGTEAFF. The DNA for the CDR3 is TGTGCCAGTCTGGGTTGGAGGGGAGGCACTGAAGCTTTCTTT.

The V gene is TRBV28, the J gene TRBJ1-4; 8 positions match TRBD1. The CDR3 covers 19 residues. V lost 5 bases and J lost 3; bases outside the gene matches: 17. The germline gives CDR1 MDHEN, CDR2 SYDVKM. The CDR3 nucleotides read TGTGCCAGCAGTCTCCTATTTAGGGACAGGACGCGGGCTAATGAAAAACTGTTTTTT. This sequence encodes CASSLLFRDRTRANEKLFF.

The sample holds a few counts of this clone. The chain uses TRBV29-1 and TRBJ1-3; D is perhaps TRBD1 (6 bases). The CDR3 runs 14 residues. V dropped 4 bases and J dropped 9 bases, with 19 bases sitting between them. The germline gives CDR1 SQVTM, CDR2 ANQGSEA. DNA of the CDR3: TGCAGCGTTGCCCGACAGGATAAATCCAGCACCATATATTTT. Encoded protein: CSVARQDKSSTIYF.